This T cell receptor beta chain was captured in a study of T cell changes during pregnancy in multiple sclerosis. There are 13 residues in the CDR3. The germline V gene encodes CDR1 KGHSH and CDR2 LQKENI. V lost 3 bases to trimming and J lost 7 bases, with 10 bases between them. Assay used: immunoSEQ multiplex PCR; TCRdb lists only in-frame clones, some missing. This table has fewer than 90,000 clones, 94% appearing once. This material consisted of peripheral blood, taken after pregnancy. The receptor was isolated from a female donor in good health, enrolled as a control in a pregnancy study. The chain links TRBV18 to TRBJ2-1; D unresolved. The CDR3 reads CASSPAGKNEQFF. The CDR3 bases are TGTGCCAGCTCACCGGCTGGTAAGAATGAGCAGTTCTTC.